The 14 T cell receptor beta chains presented below share a single source sample, sequenced in a study of Ad26.COV2.S vaccination and SARS-CoV-2 variants. Noted treatment: some 19 received Ad26.COV2.S at low or high dose, single or two shots; 5 received placebo; per-sample allocation not given. After the first vaccine or placebo injection, samples were drawn on day 63. Only in-frame clones appear in the TCRdb table, and some are missing; sequencing was by immunoSEQ multiplex PCR. The sample has hundreds of thousands of clones, about 90% seen once. The sample consisted of peripheral blood, taken in a trial of Ad26.COV2.S vaccine versus placebo. The receptors come from a person between 18 and 59 years old who received the Ad26.COV2.S COVID-19 vaccine or a placebo.

The chain recombines TRBV15 with TRBJ2-1; TRBD2 matches 12 bases. V was clipped by 1 base and J by 7 bases; unmatched bases: 5. The CDR3 is 16 amino acids. Germline V gives CDR1 LNHNV, CDR2 YYDKDF (reference sequence). In DNA, the CDR3 is TGTGCCACCAGCAGAGGACGGACTAGCGGGGATAATGAGCAGTTCTTC. Protein: CATSRGRTSGDNEQFF.

The rearrangement links TRBV3-1 (or the pseudogene TRBV3-2) to TRBJ2-7, with D unresolved. Germline V gene lookup returns CDR1 LGHDT and CDR2 YNNKEL (reference sequence). Deletions cut 0 bases from V and 3 bases from J, with 18 bases between. This CDR3 contains 17 residues. Here the CDR3 DNA reads TGTGCCAGCAGCCAAGATCAAGGGTACAGTCTTCTCTACGAGCAGTACTTC. This codes for CASSQDQGYSLLYEQYF.

In this sample, this clone turned up once. V gene TRBV9 combines with J gene TRBJ2-1; TRBD1 agrees at 8 bases. In germline, CDR1 is SGDLS, CDR2 YYNGEE. Trimming cost V 3 bases and J 4 bases; bases outside gene matches: 6. The CDR3 covers 15 residues. CDR3: CASSAGQGTYNEQFF. The DNA for the CDR3 is TGTGCCAGCAGCGCCGGACAGGGTACATACAATGAGCAGTTCTTC.

In the case of this clone: Other DNA sequences in this sample translate to the same CDR3. This chain links TRBV12-3 or TRBV12-4 with TRBJ2-2; D gene uncertain. CDR3 length: 11 amino acids. Between the trimmed V and J ends, which lost 3 bases and 7 bases, there was a span of 3 bases. DNA for the CDR3: TGTGCCAGCAGTTTCAGCGGGGAGCTGTTTTTT. Its translation is CASSFSGELFF.

V is TRBV29-1 and J is TRBJ2-3; TRBD1 is a possible D gene (5 bases). Between the trimmed V and J ends, which lost 6 bases and 3 bases, there was a span of 16 bases. The CDR3 loop spans 14 amino acids. CDR1 and CDR2 from the germline V gene are SQVTM and ANQGSEA. Here the CDR3 reads CSVARARATDTQYF. The CDR3 region has the DNA TGCAGCGTAGCAAGGGCCAGGGCTACAGATACGCAGTATTTT.

This chain's CDR3 is CASSRLAGASRDTQYF. CDR3 nucleotides: TGTGCCAGTAGCCGACTAGCGGGGGCCTCACGGGATACGCAGTATTTT. The chain couples TRBV19 to TRBJ2-3, with 12 bases identical to TRBD2. The junction had 10 bases not matched to a gene; V was cut back by 6 bases and J by 6 bases. The CDR3 has 16 residues. Germline V lookup: CDR1 LNHDA, CDR2 SQIVND (reference sequence).

The J gene is TRBJ2-2, the V gene TRBV12-3 or TRBV12-4, with D hard to call. V gave up 3 bases and J gave up 5 bases, with 4 bases separating them. This CDR3 is 12 amino acids long. The DNA of the CDR3 is TGTGCCAGCAGTTTTCATACCGGGGAGCTGTTTTTT. Its protein product is CASSFHTGELFF.

This clone was seen a single time. This chain uses TRBV7-6 with TRBJ2-5; D call uncertain. V lost 2 bases, J lost 3 bases, and 4 bases lay in between. This CDR3 contains 12 residues. Germline CDR1 SGHVS, CDR2 FNYEAQ. The CDR3 reads CASSLFEETQYF. The CDR3 DNA is TGTGCCAGCAGCTTATTTGAAGAGACCCAGTACTTC. Complete variable domain (other parts from reference TRBV7-6 and TRBJ2-5): GAGVSQSPRYKVTKRGQDVALRCDPISGHVSLYWYRQALGQGPEFLTYFNYEAQQDKSGLPNDRFSAERPEGSISTLTIQRTEQRDSAMYRCASSLFEETQYFGPGTRLLVL.

Only one count was recorded for this clone. The rearrangement joins TRBV6-5 to TRBJ2-4; TRBD2 matches at 7 bases. Germline loops: CDR1 MNHEY, CDR2 SVGAGI. The V segment lost 6 bases and the J segment 5 bases; nucleotides outside the gene matches: 7. CDR3 length equals 14 residues. CDR3 amino acids: CASRKGLVENIQYF. The CDR3 DNA follows: TGTGCCAGCAGGAAAGGACTAGTTGAAAACATTCAGTACTTC.

This clone has more than one count but fewer than ten. The chain joins TRBV5-1 to TRBJ2-7, with 7 bases lining up with TRBD2. The CDR3 sequence is 18 residues long. The germline CDR1 and CDR2 sequences are SGHRS and YFSETQ. V was pared by 2 bases and J by 5 bases, with 19 bases of the junction left unmatched. CDR3 residues: CASSLHTASTRGGNEQYF. Written as DNA, the CDR3 is TGCGCCAGCAGCTTACACACCGCTAGTACTAGGGGAGGGAACGAGCAGTACTTC.

The chain uses TRBV6-5 and TRBJ2-7; TRBD1 might be the D (6 bases). Germline V gene data show CDR1 as MNHEY and CDR2 as SVGAGI. The CDR3 runs to 15 residues. With 2 bases removed from V and 0 bases from J, the gap between germline ends came to 11 bases. The CDR3 DNA sequence: TGTGCCAGCAGTTACAACAGGGAAAGCTCCTACGAGCAGTACTTC. Protein product: CASSYNRESSYEQYF.

The genes are TRBV12-3 or TRBV12-4 and TRBJ2-1; possible D gene TRBD2, 6 bases. CDR3 length equals 12 residues. V lost 6 bases to trimming and J lost 9 bases, with 12 bases between them. CDR3 in amino acids: CASSSQEGEQFF. CDR3 bases: TGTGCCAGCAGCTCCCAGGAGGGTGAGCAGTTCTTC.

CDR3 residues: CASSKRGMNTGELFF. The CDR3 nucleotides read TGTGCCAGTAGTAAAAGGGGGATGAACACCGGGGAGCTGTTTTTT. The chain is built from TRBV19 and TRBJ2-2; TRBD1 is a possible D gene (6 bases). CDR3 length: 15 residues. CDR1 is LNHDA, CDR2 SQIVND, per germline (reference sequence). V was pared by 4 bases and J by 1 base, with 10 bases between. Full variable domain (remainder filled in from reference TRBV19 and TRBJ2-2): DGGITQSPKYLFRKEGQNVTLSCEQNLNHDAMYWYRQDPGQGLRLIYYSQIVNDFQKGDIAEGYSVSREKKESFPLTVTSAQKNPTAFYLCASSKRGMNTGELFFGEGSRLTVL.

The rearrangement links TRBV6-6 to TRBJ1-2; no definite D call. Deletions cut 4 bases from V and 0 bases from J, with 9 bases between. Germline V gene data show CDR1 as MNHNY and CDR2 as SVGAGI (reference sequence). The CDR3 length is 14 residues. The CDR3, as DNA: TGTGCCAGCAGTTCCGCGACACCTAACTATGGCTACACCTTC. It translates to CASSSATPNYGYTF.